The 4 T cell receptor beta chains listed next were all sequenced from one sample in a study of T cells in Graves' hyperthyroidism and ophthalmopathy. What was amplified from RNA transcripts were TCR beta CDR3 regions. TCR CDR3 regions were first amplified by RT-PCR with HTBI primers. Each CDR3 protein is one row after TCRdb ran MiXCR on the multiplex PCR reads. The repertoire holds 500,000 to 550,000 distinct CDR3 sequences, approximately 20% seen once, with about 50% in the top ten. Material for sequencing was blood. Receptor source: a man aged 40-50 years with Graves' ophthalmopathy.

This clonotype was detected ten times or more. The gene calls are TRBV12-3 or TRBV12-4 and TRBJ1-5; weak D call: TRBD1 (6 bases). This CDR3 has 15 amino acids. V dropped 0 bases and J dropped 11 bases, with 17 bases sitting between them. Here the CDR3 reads CASSLALWGRKAQHF. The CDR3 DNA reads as TGTGCCAGCAGTTTAGCGTTGTGGGGGCGGAAGGCCCAGCATTTT.

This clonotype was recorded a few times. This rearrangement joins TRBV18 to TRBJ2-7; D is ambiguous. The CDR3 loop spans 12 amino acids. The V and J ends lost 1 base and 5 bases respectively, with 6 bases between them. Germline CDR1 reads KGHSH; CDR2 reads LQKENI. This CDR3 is CASSPRNDEQYF. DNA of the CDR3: TGTGCCAGCTCACCACGGAACGACGAGCAGTACTTC.

The CDR3 here is CASSDGGASSGANVLTF. CDR3 nucleotide sequence: TGTGCCAGCAGCGACGGAGGTGCCAGCTCTGGGGCCAACGTCCTGACTTTC. The chain recombines TRBV9 with TRBJ2-6; perhaps TRBD2 as D (5 bases). This CDR3 is 17 amino acids long. V lost 3 bases and J lost 0, with 13 bases in between. Germline V gene sequence: CDR1 SGDLS, CDR2 YYNGEE.

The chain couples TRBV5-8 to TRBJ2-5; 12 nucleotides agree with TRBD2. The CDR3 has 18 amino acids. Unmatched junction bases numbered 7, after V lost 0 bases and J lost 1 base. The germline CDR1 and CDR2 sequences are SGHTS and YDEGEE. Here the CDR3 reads CASSLGATGLAGQETQYF. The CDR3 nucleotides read TGTGCCAGCAGCTTGGGGGCGACGGGACTAGCGGGCCAAGAGACCCAGTACTTC. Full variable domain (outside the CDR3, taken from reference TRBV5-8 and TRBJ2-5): EAGVTQSPTHLIKTRGQQATLRCSPISGHTSVYWYQQALGLGLQFLLWYDEGEERNRGNFPPRFSGRQFPNYSSELNVNALELEDSALYLCASSLGATGLAGQETQYFGPGTRLLVL.